A selection of T cell receptor beta chains follows, all from one sample in a study of shared clonotypes between healthy human individuals. Generated by immunoSEQ multiplex PCR, the TCRdb table keeps only in-frame clones and is missing some. This table has approximately 2,000,000 clones, 92% appearing once. Source material: naive CD4+ T cells from PBMCs. The receptors shown here come from a man aged 18 to 30 in good health. Some clones in this sample may be carry-over from other donors' samples. Each CDR3 is given with its conserved first and last residue. Fields, in order: D gene, J gene, CDR3 length, clone size, V gene, CDR3 DNA, CDR3 protein. A D gene is named only where the DNA matches it firmly. Size tells how often a clone was seen (once, few, many) or the class of an expanded clone, and some rows leave it out.

TRBD1 | TRBJ1-1 | 13 | NA | TRBV11-2 | TGTGCCAGCAGCTTACAGGGGGTCACTGAAGCTTTCTTT | CASSLQGVTEAFF
NA | TRBJ2-3 | 14 | NA | TRBV5-1 | TGCGCCAGCAGCTTTAGGCTCAACACAGATACGCAGTATTTT | CASSFRLNTDTQYF
TRBD1 | TRBJ2-1 | 15 | NA | TRBV7-2 | TGTGCCAGCAGCTTAGTAGACAGGGGGAGCAATGAGCAGTTCTTC | CASSLVDRGSNEQFF
TRBD2 | TRBJ2-7 | 14 | NA | TRBV7-3 | TGTGCCAGCAGCCCCCGGGGGGGGAGGTACGAGCAGTACTTC | CASSPRGGRYEQYF
TRBD2 | TRBJ2-1 | 13 | NA | TRBV7-3 | TGTGCCAGCAGCTTACGGGGGAGGGATGAGCAGTTCTTC | CASSLRGRDEQFF
NA | TRBJ1-1 | 12 | NA | TRBV5-1 | TGCGCCAGCAGCTTGGTGGGTACTGAAGCTTTCTTT | CASSLVGTEAFF
NA | TRBJ1-2 | 15 | NA | TRBV5-1 | TGCGCCAGCAGCTTGATGATGGCAGCTGGCTATGGCTACACCTTC | CASSLMMAAGYGYTF
TRBD1 | TRBJ2-2 | 14 | NA | TRBV5-1 | TGCGCCAGCAGCTTGGCACAGGGGACCGGGGAGCTGTTTTTT | CASSLAQGTGELFF
TRBD1 | TRBJ1-2 | 16 | once | TRBV28 | TGTGCCAGCAGTTCCCAAACCCTGGGACAGGGAGGCGGCTACACCTTC | CASSSQTLGQGGGYTF
TRBD1 | TRBJ2-1 | 15 | NA | TRBV7-3 | TGTGCCAGCAGCTCGGACAGGGGCTCCTACAATGAGCAGTTCTTC | CASSSDRGSYNEQFF
NA | TRBJ2-7 | 14 | NA | TRBV5-4 | TGTGCCAGCAGCTTGAAGGCAGGGACGGACGAGCAGTACTTC | CASSLKAGTDEQYF
TRBD2 | TRBJ2-1 | 14 | once | TRBV4-2 | TGTGCCAGCAGCCAAGATCGGGTAGCGGGAGAGCAGTTCTTC | CASSQDRVAGEQFF
NA | TRBJ1-5 | 15 | NA | TRBV27 | TGTGCCAGCAGTTACCTTAGAGATAGCAATCAGCCCCAGCATTTT | CASSYLRDSNQPQHF
NA | TRBJ2-5 | 13 | NA | TRBV5-1 | TGCGCCAGCAGCTTGGCTGCTCGGGAGACCCAGTACTTC | CASSLAARETQYF
TRBD2 | TRBJ2-1 | 15 | NA | TRBV28 | TGTGCCAGCAGTTTTGGCGGGAGGGTCTACAATGAGCAGTTCTTC | CASSFGGRVYNEQFF
TRBD2 | TRBJ2-1 | 15 | once | TRBV6-6 | TGTGCCACCACCCATGGGCGGGAGGCGAAGAATGAGCAGTTCTTC | CATTHGREAKNEQFF
NA | TRBJ2-7 | 12 | NA | TRBV29-1 | TGCAGCGCCCGACAAGGTTCCTACGAGCAGTACTTC | CSARQGSYEQYF
TRBD1 | TRBJ1-2 | 13 | NA | TRBV7-9 | TGTGCCAGCAGCTATCGACAGGGCTACGGCTACACCTTC | CASSYRQGYGYTF
NA | TRBJ1-5 | 14 | NA | TRBV5-1 | TGCGCCAGCAGCCCAGGGGCGGAGAATCAGCCCCAGCATTTT | CASSPGAENQPQHF
NA | TRBJ1-2 | 17 | NA | TRBV13 | TGTGCCAGCAGCTATATGGGGTTGCGGGGATTTAACTATGGCTACACCTTC | CASSYMGLRGFNYGYTF
TRBD2 | TRBJ2-5 | 16 | NA | TRBV5-1 | TGCGCCAGCAGCGCCGGTCGCGGGGGGGACCAAGAGACCCAGTACTTC | CASSAGRGGDQETQYF
NA | TRBJ1-5 | 12 | NA | TRBV28 | TGTGCCAGCAGTAGCCCCTATCAGCCCCAGCATTTT | CASSSPYQPQHF
NA | TRBJ2-3 | 17 | NA | TRBV5-1 | TGCGCCAGCAGCATTCTCCCAACCAGGGGTATCACAGATACGCAGTATTTT | CASSILPTRGITDTQYF
TRBD1 | TRBJ2-7 | 14 | NA | TRBV5-4 | TGTGCCAGCAGCTTCCGACAGGGTACCTACGAGCAGTACTTC | CASSFRQGTYEQYF
TRBD2 | TRBJ2-1 | 14 | NA | TRBV6-5 | TGTGCCAGCACTACTAGCGGCACCTACAATGAGCAGTTCTTC | CASTTSGTYNEQFF
TRBD2 | TRBJ2-2 | 17 | NA | TRBV27 | TGTGCCAGCACCAAGGGACTAGCGGGAGGATTAGGCGGGGAGCTGTTTTTT | CASTKGLAGGLGGELFF
NA | TRBJ1-6 | 11 | NA | TRBV28 | TGTGCCAGCAGTCTTAATTCACCCCTCCACTTT | CASSLNSPLHF
NA | TRBJ2-7 | 14 | NA | TRBV7-2 | TGTGCCAGCAGCTTAGGCAGACAAGACTACGAGCAGTACTTC | CASSLGRQDYEQYF